This T cell receptor beta chain was identified in a study of PD-1 blockade in classical Hodgkin lymphoma. On the study more broadly: Nivolumab dosing for patients was 3 mg/kg, administered intravenously every 2 weeks.

Germline V lookup: CDR1 MGHRA, CDR2 YSYEKL. Deletions cut 0 bases from V and 7 bases from J, with 9 bases between. This CDR3 has 14 amino acids. Time point denoted: cycle 4 day 1 (C4D1), after more than five weeks of nivolumab. After autologous stem cell transplantation all patients relapsed, and prior brentuximab vedotin exposure differed between cohorts. Produced via immunoSEQ multiplex PCR; TCRdb's table is partial and in-frame only. This repertoire shows roughly 100,000 clones, roughly nine tenths found once; its top ten account for around 20%. As concerns this clone: Its antigen is undetermined.

Whole-study results and caveats: Significant TCR diversity gains by C4D1 occurred in CD4+ but not CD8+ cells. Lower baseline TCR diversity was reported for newly diagnosed patients than for healthy donors.

The V gene is TRBV4-1, the J gene TRBJ2-2; the D is unclear. The sample in question was peripheral blood mononuclear cells (PBMCs), obtained before the fourth cycle of nivolumab. The receptor was isolated from a human donor with classical Hodgkin lymphoma. The CDR3 region is CASSQDHRVGELFF. The CDR3 DNA is TGCGCCAGCAGCCAAGATCACCGGGTCGGGGAGCTGTTTTTT.